The 32 T cell receptor beta chains listed next were all sequenced from one sample in a study of cytomegalovirus exposure and HLA in healthy donors. Primers: 60 Vbeta forward and 13 Jbeta reverse. Only in-frame clones appear in the TCRdb table, and some are missing; sequencing was by immunoSEQ multiplex PCR. Among roughly 200,000 clones listed, roughly 79% were seen once. The sequenced material came from PBMCs. The source is a man in his thirties or forties in good health and CMV-seronegative.

This chain connects TRBV27 to TRBJ2-1, with D maybe TRBD2 (5 bases). Germline V gene lookup returns CDR1 MNHEY and CDR2 SMNVEV (reference sequence). The CDR3 covers 14 residues. Trimming left V 10 bases short and J 8 bases short, with 21 bases between. CDR3 DNA sequence: TGTGCCACCCAAGGAAAGTTAGCGACGTATGAGCAGTTCTTC. Translated: CATQGKLATYEQFF.

The chain carries TRBV19 and TRBJ1-3; the D gene is possibly TRBD1 (6 bases). V was shortened by 7 bases and J by 4 bases, with 14 bases between the two germline ends. Germline V gives CDR1 LNHDA, CDR2 SQIVND (reference sequence). The CDR3 is 14 amino acids. The DNA for the CDR3 is TGTGCCAGTAAAGACAGGCGAGGGGGAAACACCATATATTTT. Translating it yields CASKDRRGGNTIYF.

The J gene is TRBJ2-5, the V gene TRBV9; tentative D call: TRBD1 (6 bases). Trimming stripped 3 bases from V and 2 bases from J, with 17 bases between. Germline V lookup: CDR1 SGDLS, CDR2 YYNGEE. The CDR3 is made up of 16 amino acids. CDR3 region: CASSDLQGRDQETQYF. CDR3 DNA: TGTGCCAGCAGCGACCTACAGGGCCGAGATCAAGAGACCCAGTACTTC.

J is TRBJ1-5 and V is TRBV19; perhaps TRBD1 as D (6 bases). Germline CDR1 and CDR2: LNHDA and SQIVND (reference sequence). This CDR3 spans 13 amino acids. Trimming cost V 0 bases and J 11 bases, with 11 bases left between them. Written as DNA, the CDR3 is TGTGCCAGTAGTATAGATATACAGGGCGCCCAGCATTTT. This codes for CASSIDIQGAQHF.

CDR3 residues: CASTVAGEPYEQYF. The CDR3 DNA reads TGTGCCAGCACCGTAGCGGGAGAGCCATACGAGCAGTACTTC. The J gene is TRBJ2-7, the V gene TRBV6-6; 9 nucleotides align to TRBD2. The ends lost 7 bases at V and 4 bases at J; junction bases unmatched: 8. Germline-derived CDR1 and CDR2 are MNHNY and SVGAGI (reference sequence). CDR3 length: 14 amino acids.

The gene calls are TRBV2 and TRBJ2-3; 7 positions match TRBD1. The junction had 12 bases not matched to a gene; V was cut back by 6 bases and J by 6 bases. CDR3 size: 15 residues. Germline CDR1 is SNHLY and CDR2 is FYNNEI. The CDR3 spells CASSTSDRSLDTQYF. The DNA for the CDR3 is TGTGCCAGCAGCACCTCGGACAGGTCTTTGGATACGCAGTATTTT.

V usage is TRBV2 and J usage is TRBJ1-2; D gene uncertain. The ends were cut back, 1 base at V and 2 bases at J, with 8 bases in the middle. Germline loops: CDR1 SNHLY, CDR2 FYNNEI. The CDR3 sequence is 14 residues long. The CDR3 nucleotides are TGTGCCAGCAGTGAAGAACGAGGGAACTATGGCTACACCTTC. Amino acid sequence: CASSEERGNYGYTF.

In this sample, this clone turned up a few times. This chain connects TRBV7-9 to TRBJ2-3; D is possibly TRBD1 (8 bases). The V gene lost 7 bases and the J gene lost 6 bases, with 17 bases spanning the gap. Germline-derived CDR1 and CDR2 are SEHNR and FQNEAQ (reference sequence). The CDR3 sequence is 14 residues long. The CDR3 region has the DNA TGTGCCAGCACCCCGGGGGGACAGGCGGATACGCAGTATTTT. This codes for CASTPGGQADTQYF. The whole variable domain, filled in from reference TRBV7-9 and TRBJ2-3, reads DTGVSQNPRHKITKRGQNVTFRCDPISEHNRLYWYRQTLGQGPEFLTYFQNEAQLEKSRLLSDRFSAERPKGSFSTLEIQRTEQGDSAMYLCASTPGGQADTQYFGPGTRLTVL.

The chain links TRBV14 to TRBJ2-7; tentatively, D is TRBD2 (5 bases). CDR3 length: 13 amino acids. The germline V and J ends were trimmed by 3 bases and 5 bases, with 11 bases remaining between them. CDR1 and CDR2 from the germline V gene are SGHDN and FVKESK. The CDR3 loop reads CASSQGVEDEQYF. Here the CDR3 DNA reads TGTGCCAGCAGCCAGGGAGTGGAAGACGAGCAGTACTTC.

This chain uses TRBV16 with TRBJ2-7; D might be TRBD1 (6 bases). Per the germline V gene, CDR1 is KGHSY and CDR2 is FQNENV. The CDR3 contains 14 residues. Trimming pared 3 bases from V and 3 bases from J, leaving 12 bases between. CDR3 in amino acids: CASSHNLQGYEQYF. CDR3 bases: TGTGCCAGCAGCCACAATCTACAGGGCTACGAGCAGTACTTC.

The V call is TRBV29-1, the J call TRBJ2-7; 11 bases agree with TRBD1. Germline V lookup: CDR1 SQVTM, CDR2 ANQGSEA. V shed 1 base and J 4 bases; nucleotides not matched to a gene: 3. The CDR3 has 14 amino acids. The CDR3 loop is CSVEGGQGAYEQYF. The DNA of the CDR3 is TGCAGCGTTGAAGGAGGACAGGGGGCTTACGAGCAGTACTTC.

J is TRBJ2-7 and V is TRBV6-6; no firm D call. The CDR3 is 13 residues long. V lost 0 bases, J lost 3 bases, and 6 bases lay in between. Per the germline V gene, CDR1 is MNHNY and CDR2 is SVGAGI (reference sequence). The CDR3 region is CASSYSRDYEQYF. For the CDR3, the DNA is TGTGCCAGCAGTTACTCGAGAGACTACGAGCAGTACTTC.

The rearrangement links TRBV27 to TRBJ2-3; TRBD1 matches at 8 bases. Germline trimming cut 4 bases from V and 8 bases from J; bases unmatched to any gene: 11. CDR1 MNHEY and CDR2 SMNVEV come from the germline V gene (reference sequence). The CDR3 consists of 15 residues. The CDR3 sequence: CASSSGGLLFGTQYF. CDR3 in DNA: TGTGCCAGCAGTTCAGGGGGCTTGCTGTTCGGTACGCAGTATTTT.

V and J are TRBV6-5 and TRBJ2-7; maybe TRBD1 (6 bases). Per germline, CDR1 MNHEY and CDR2 SVGAGI. V gave up 6 bases and J gave up 1 base, with 16 bases separating them. CDR3 length equals 15 residues. CDR3 sequence (DNA): TGTGCCAGCAGACGCACCGGGACATCATCCTACGAGCAGTACTTC. Encoded protein: CASRRTGTSSYEQYF.

This rearrangement joins TRBV2 to TRBJ2-7, with 10 bases fitting TRBD2. The CDR3 covers 16 residues. In germline, CDR1 is SNHLY, CDR2 FYNNEI. V was pared by 3 bases and J by 0 bases, with 5 bases of the junction left unmatched. The CDR3 loop is CASSEELAGSSYEQYF. The CDR3, as DNA: TGTGCCAGCAGTGAGGAACTAGCGGGAAGCTCCTACGAGCAGTACTTC.

The rearrangement uses TRBV6-1 and TRBJ2-7; 9 bases align to TRBD2. V gave up 5 bases and J gave up 4 bases; unmatched junction bases: 9. Germline CDR1 and CDR2: MNHNS and SASEGT. The CDR3 totals 15 residues. CDR3: CASSFRTSARYEQYF. CDR3 coding DNA: TGTGCCAGCAGTTTCCGGACTAGCGCCCGATACGAGCAGTACTTC.

V and J are TRBV10-3 and TRBJ2-4; a possible D gene is TRBD2 (6 bases). Trimming took off 1 base at V and 9 bases at J, with 19 bases between the two ends. The CDR3 is made up of 16 amino acids. Germline V gives CDR1 ENHRY, CDR2 SYGVKD. CDR3: CAISELNPTSSGIQYF. CDR3 nucleotide sequence: TGTGCCATCAGTGAGTTGAACCCGACTAGTTCTGGCATTCAGTACTTC.

This rearrangement joins TRBV5-4 to TRBJ2-2; D is perhaps TRBD1 (6 bases). This CDR3 contains 13 residues. The germline CDR1 and CDR2 sequences are SGHNT and YYREEE (reference sequence). Trimming removed 4 bases from V and 5 bases from J, with 9 bases in between. The chain's CDR3 is CASSPQGTGELFF. The DNA of the CDR3 is TGTGCCAGCAGCCCACAGGGAACCGGGGAGCTGTTTTTT.

This chain links TRBV10-3 with TRBJ2-2; TRBD1 aligns across 10 bases. The CDR3 has 14 residues. Germline V gives CDR1 ENHRY, CDR2 SYGVKD. Germline trimming cut 5 bases from V and 6 bases from J; bases unmatched to any gene: 3. CDR3 region: CAISMDRGSGELFF. The CDR3 DNA reads as TGTGCCATCAGTATGGACAGGGGGTCCGGGGAGCTGTTTTTT.

The rearrangement uses TRBV11-2 and TRBJ2-1; the D is unclear. CDR1 and CDR2 from the germline V gene are SGHAT and FQNNGV. V lost 5 bases to trimming and J lost 1 base, with 3 bases between them. The CDR3 consists of 12 residues. CDR3 sequence reads: CASSPSYNEQFF. The CDR3 DNA sequence: TGTGCCAGCAGCCCTTCCTACAATGAGCAGTTCTTC.

V gene TRBV28 combines with J gene TRBJ2-5; D might be TRBD1 (5 bases). This CDR3 has 13 amino acids. Trimming stripped 6 bases from V and 4 bases from J, with 12 bases between. Germline CDR1 reads MDHEN; CDR2 reads SYDVKM. CDR3 nucleotides: TGTGCCAGCAGGAGGACAATACTAGAGACCCAGTACTTC. Translated: CASRRTILETQYF.

The rearrangement links TRBV30 to TRBJ2-3; 8 nucleotides agree with TRBD1. From germline, CDR1 is GTSNPN and CDR2 SVGIG (reference sequence). V was pared by 1 base and J by 2 bases, with 5 bases of the junction left unmatched. The CDR3 sequence is 15 residues long. The CDR3 spells CAWSAGQEFTDTQYF. The CDR3 DNA reads TGTGCCTGGAGTGCGGGACAGGAGTTCACAGATACGCAGTATTTT.

This rearrangement joins TRBV30 to TRBJ2-1; TRBD1 might be the D (6 bases). The CDR3 contains 13 residues. Germline CDR1 reads GTSNPN; CDR2 reads SVGIG (reference sequence). The ends were cut back, 3 bases at V and 7 bases at J, with 13 bases in the middle. In nucleotides, the CDR3 is TGTGCCTGGAGCGTTGCCAGGGGAAATGAGCAGTTCTTC. The encoded protein is CAWSVARGNEQFF.

The V gene is TRBV2, the J gene TRBJ2-1, with TRBD2 matching 12 bases. The CDR3 spans 19 residues. The V gene end was trimmed by 7 bases and the J gene end by 4 bases; junction bases not matched to a gene: 17. Germline CDR1 reads SNHLY; CDR2 reads FYNNEI. CDR3 region: CASIESGLAGGPFYNEQFF. In DNA form, the CDR3 reads TGTGCCAGCATCGAAAGTGGGCTAGCGGGAGGGCCTTTTTACAATGAGCAGTTCTTC.

V is TRBV14 and J is TRBJ2-7, with 9 bases lining up with TRBD1. The CDR3 runs 16 residues. Germline V CDR1 and CDR2: SGHDN, FVKESK. Trimming removed 4 bases from V and 4 bases from J; junction bases left unmatched: 11. CDR3 sequence reads: CASSRQGGISIYEQYF. Here the CDR3 DNA reads TGTGCCAGCAGCCGACAGGGGGGGATCTCTATTTACGAGCAGTACTTC.

For the CDR3, the DNA is TGTGCCAGCGTCCAGAAAGCGATAAATCAGCCCCAGCATTTT. Translated, it gives CASVQKAINQPQHF. The chain recombines TRBV28 with TRBJ1-5, with no clear D. In germline, CDR1 is MDHEN, CDR2 SYDVKM. V shed 8 bases and J shed 4 bases, with 15 bases lying between them. The CDR3 runs 14 residues.

The chain uses TRBV10-1 and TRBJ2-7; D may be TRBD1 (6 bases). V was cut by 6 bases and J by 0 bases, with 12 bases left in between. The V gene's germline CDR1 is WNHNN and CDR2 SYGVQD (reference sequence). This CDR3 is 14 amino acids long. In DNA, the CDR3 is TGCGCCAGCAGCGTAGACAGGACCTCCTACGAGCAGTACTTC. It translates to CASSVDRTSYEQYF.

This clone came up once. This chain links TRBV7-6 with TRBJ2-7; maybe TRBD1 (7 bases). Trimming took 5 bases from V and 2 from J, leaving 16 bases between them. Germline-derived CDR1 and CDR2 are SGHVS and FNYEAQ. This CDR3 comprises 15 residues. The CDR3, as DNA: TGTGCCAGCAGCCTCCAGCAGGGGGGTGCCTACGAGCAGTACTTC. Its protein is CASSLQQGGAYEQYF. Full variable domain (rest looked up from reference TRBV7-6 and TRBJ2-7): GAGVSQSPRYKVTKRGQDVALRCDPISGHVSLYWYRQALGQGPEFLTYFNYEAQQDKSGLPNDRFSAERPEGSISTLTIQRTEQRDSAMYRCASSLQQGGAYEQYFGPGTRLTVT.

The V call is TRBV10-2, the J call TRBJ2-7; 10 nucleotides agree with TRBD2. Germline CDR1 WSHSY, CDR2 SAAADI. The CDR3 extends over 13 amino acids. Trimming cost V 7 bases and J 7 bases; bases outside gene matches: 7. CDR3 sequence reads: CASTEREGREQYF. The DNA of the CDR3 is TGCGCCAGCACGGAGCGGGAGGGCAGGGAGCAGTACTTC.

The rearrangement uses TRBV2 and TRBJ2-3, with TRBD2 matching 12 bases. CDR3 size: 15 residues. Germline V gene data show CDR1 as SNHLY and CDR2 as FYNNEI. Unmatched junction bases numbered 7, after V lost 7 bases and J lost 5 bases. The CDR3 DNA reads as TGTGCCAGCACCAGACTAGCGGGAGTACGAGATACGCAGTATTTT. Translated: CASTRLAGVRDTQYF.

This clone was counted only a few times. The rearrangement joins TRBV5-1 to TRBJ2-3; D ambiguous. The CDR3 loop spans 14 amino acids. From germline, CDR1 is SGHRS and CDR2 YFSETQ. Between the trimmed V and J ends, which lost 0 bases and 2 bases, there was a span of 7 bases. The CDR3 nucleotides read TGCGCCAGCAGCTTGGGTTCTATCACAGATACGCAGTATTTT. Translation gives CASSLGSITDTQYF.

This chain connects TRBV7-6 to TRBJ2-7; 8 nucleotides align to TRBD1. V gave up 1 base and J gave up 4 bases; unmatched junction bases: 6. This CDR3 has 15 amino acids. CDR1 and CDR2 from the germline V gene are SGHVS and FNYEAQ. The DNA of the CDR3 is TGTGCCAGCAGCTTAGGAATAGGACAGGGTTACGAGCAGTACTTC. Translating it yields CASSLGIGQGYEQYF.